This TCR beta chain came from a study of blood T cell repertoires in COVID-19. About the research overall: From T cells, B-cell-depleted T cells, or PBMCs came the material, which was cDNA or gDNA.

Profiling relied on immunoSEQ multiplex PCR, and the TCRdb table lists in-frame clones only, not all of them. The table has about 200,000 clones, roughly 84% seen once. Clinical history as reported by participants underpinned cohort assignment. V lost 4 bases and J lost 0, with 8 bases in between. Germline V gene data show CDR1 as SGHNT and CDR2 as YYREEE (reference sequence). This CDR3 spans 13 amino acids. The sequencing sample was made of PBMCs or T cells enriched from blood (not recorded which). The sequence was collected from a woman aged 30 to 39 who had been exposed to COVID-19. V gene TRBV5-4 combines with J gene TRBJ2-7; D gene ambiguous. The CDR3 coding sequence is TGTGCCAGCAGCCCAGATCCCTCCTACGAGCAGTACTTC. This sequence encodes CASSPDPSYEQYF.